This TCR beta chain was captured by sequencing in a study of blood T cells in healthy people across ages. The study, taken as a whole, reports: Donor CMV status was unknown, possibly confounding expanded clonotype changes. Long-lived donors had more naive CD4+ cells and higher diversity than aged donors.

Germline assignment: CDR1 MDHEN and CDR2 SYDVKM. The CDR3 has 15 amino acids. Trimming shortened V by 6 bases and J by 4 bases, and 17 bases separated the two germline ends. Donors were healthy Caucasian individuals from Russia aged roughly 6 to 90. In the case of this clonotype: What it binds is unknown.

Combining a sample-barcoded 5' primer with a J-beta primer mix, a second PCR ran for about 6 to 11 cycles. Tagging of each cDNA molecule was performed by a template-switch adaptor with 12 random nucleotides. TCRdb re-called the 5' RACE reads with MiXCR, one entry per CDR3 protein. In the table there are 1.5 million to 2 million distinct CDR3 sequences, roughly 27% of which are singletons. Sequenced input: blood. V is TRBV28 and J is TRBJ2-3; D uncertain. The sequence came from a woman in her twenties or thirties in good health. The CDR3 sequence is CASSSGLGWADTQYF. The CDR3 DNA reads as TGTGCCAGCAGCTCCGGTTTGGGTTGGGCAGATACGCAGTATTTT.